The subject of this entry is one TCR beta chain. Its antigen remains unidentified. These data originate in a study of monozygotic twins with cystic fibrosis. Sequencing was performed with immunoSEQ multiplex PCR; in TCRdb, only in-frame clones are kept and a portion is missing. The sample records tens of thousands of clones, roughly nine tenths being singletons. With 5 bases removed from V and 3 bases from J, the gap between germline ends came to 14 bases. The CDR3 has 14 amino acids. Germline V gene sequence: CDR1 SGHDN, CDR2 FVKESK. Study results and caveats: Co-twins had the most similar V usage for 13 of 16 pairs, J for 8. In this small cohort, shared CDR3 numbers showed no association with age, concordance or disease severity.

The chain couples TRBV14 to TRBJ2-7; D may correspond to TRBD1 or TRBD2 (6 bases each). The TCR was taken from a girl aged 2-10 years with cystic fibrosis. The sample taken for sequencing was blood. The CDR3: CASSGGPRGYEQYF. CDR3 nucleotide sequence: TGTGCCAGCAGCGGGGGGCCCCGGGGCTACGAGCAGTACTTC.